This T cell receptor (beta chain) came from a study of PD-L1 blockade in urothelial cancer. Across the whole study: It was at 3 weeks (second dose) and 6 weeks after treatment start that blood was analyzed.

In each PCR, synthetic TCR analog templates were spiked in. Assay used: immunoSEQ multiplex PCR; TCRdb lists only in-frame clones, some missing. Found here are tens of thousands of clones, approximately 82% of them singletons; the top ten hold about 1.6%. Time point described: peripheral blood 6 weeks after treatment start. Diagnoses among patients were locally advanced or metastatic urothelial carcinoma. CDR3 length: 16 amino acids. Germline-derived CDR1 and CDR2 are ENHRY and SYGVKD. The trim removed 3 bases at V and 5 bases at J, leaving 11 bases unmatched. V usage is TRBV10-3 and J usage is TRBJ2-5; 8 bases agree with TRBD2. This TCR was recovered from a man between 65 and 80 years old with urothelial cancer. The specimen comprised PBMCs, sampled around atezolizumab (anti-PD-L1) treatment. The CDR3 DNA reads TGTGCCATCAGTGAAGTCGGGAGGGAGGTGGGGGAGACCCAGTACTTC. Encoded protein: CAISEVGREVGETQYF.